These 4 T cell receptor beta chains originate from one sample sequenced in a study of blood T cell repertoires in COVID-19. Here immunoSEQ multiplex PCR was the method, and the copy in TCRdb shows in-frame clones only, minus some. The repertoire has around 250,000 clones, approximately 86% of them found once; the top ten carry 6% to 9%. Sequenced input: peripheral blood. The receptors were sampled from a woman between 70 and 85 years old with active or convalescent COVID-19.

This clone was counted a single time. V is TRBV27 and J is TRBJ1-2, with D maybe TRBD1 (6 bases). The CDR3 covers 20 residues. Germline V CDR1 and CDR2: MNHEY, SMNVEV (reference sequence). Trimming took 4 bases from V and 4 from J, leaving 31 bases between them. Here the CDR3 DNA reads TGTGCCAGCAGTTCATACTACAGGGCCGGGTCGAGGAGTAGTAGCTATGGCTACACCTTC. Its translation: CASSSYYRAGSRSSSYGYTF.

The chain links TRBV19 to TRBJ1-5; a weak D match, TRBD1 (5 bases). CDR1 is LNHDA and CDR2 is SQIVND in the germline V gene (reference sequence). Trimming took 5 bases from V and 5 from J, leaving 7 bases between them. This CDR3 region has 12 residues. This CDR3 reads CASSRDYQPQHF. In DNA form, the CDR3 reads TGTGCCAGTAGTCGGGACTATCAGCCCCAGCATTTT.

The chain employs TRBV7-3 and TRBJ2-1, with 9 bases identical to TRBD2. The CDR3 extends over 16 amino acids. CDR1 SGHTA and CDR2 FQGTGA come from the germline V gene. The ends lost 5 bases at V and 2 bases at J; junction bases unmatched: 7. CDR3 residues: CASSPPLAGAYNEQFF. The CDR3 bases are TGTGCCAGCAGCCCACCCTTAGCGGGAGCCTACAATGAGCAGTTCTTC. The entire variable domain, with the rest obtained from reference TRBV7-3 and TRBJ2-1, is as follows: GAGVSQTPSNKVTEKGKYVELRCDPISGHTALYWYRQSLGQGPEFLIYFQGTGAADDSGLPNDRFFAVRPEGSVSTLKIQRTERGDSAVYLCASSPPLAGAYNEQFFGPGTRLTVL.

This chain connects TRBV19 to TRBJ1-1; the D is unclear. The CDR3 contains 13 residues. V was pared by 5 bases and J by 3 bases, with 10 bases between. Looked up from germline, CDR1 is LNHDA and CDR2 is SQIVND (reference sequence). CDR3 sequence (DNA): TGTGCCAGTAGTGAAAGGAGAGACACTGAAGCTTTCTTT. It yields the protein CASSERRDTEAFF.